A single sample is the source of the 5 T cell receptor beta chains below, sequenced in a study of human T cells and chemical hapten exposure. TCRdb fed the RACE reads into MiXCR, producing one record per CDR3 protein. The table includes 85,000 to 100,000 distinct CDR3 sequences, 11% detected once. Time point given: patch test 2, 6 weeks after DPC sensitization. Treatment denoted: therapeutic diphenylcyclopropenone sensitization with weekly scalp DPC. This material consisted of whole blood, taken in connection with sensitization to the hapten diphenylcyclopropenone (DPC). These receptors were obtained from a middle-aged man with alopecia areata. Some clones in this sample may be carry-over from other donors' samples.

This rearrangement joins TRBV9 to TRBJ2-1, with 7 bases fitting TRBD2. This CDR3 has 16 amino acids. Germline CDR1 SGDLS, CDR2 YYNGEE. V gave up 1 base and J gave up 4 bases; unmatched junction bases: 8. This CDR3 is CASSVQGGSGYNEQFF. The CDR3 DNA follows: TGTGCCAGCAGCGTACAGGGCGGGAGCGGGTACAATGAGCAGTTCTTC.

The genes are TRBV6-2 or TRBV6-3 and TRBJ2-7; 7 nucleotides match TRBD1. CDR1 MNHEY and CDR2 SVGEGT come from the germline V gene. This CDR3 spans 14 amino acids. After removal of 2 bases from V and 1 base from J, the junction contained 2 bases not matched to a gene. The CDR3 DNA sequence: TGTGCCAGCAGTTACGACAGGGTTTCCTACGAGCAGTACTTC. This translates into CASSYDRVSYEQYF.

There are a few counts of this clonotype. The rearrangement uses TRBV10-3 and TRBJ2-7, with D possibly TRBD1 on 5 matching bases. Trimming pared 4 bases from V and 9 bases from J, leaving 19 bases between. CDR3 length: 14 amino acids. The germline CDR1 and CDR2 sequences are ENHRY and SYGVKD. CDR3 bases: TGTGCCATCAGTGCCCCGTCGACCCCCAGGGCGCAGTACTTC. This gives the protein CAISAPSTPRAQYF.

This chain joins TRBV15 and TRBJ2-3, with D tentatively TRBD1 or TRBD2 (5 bases each). Trimming stripped 5 bases from V and 1 base from J, with 13 bases between. There are 15 residues in the CDR3. Per the germline V gene, CDR1 is LNHNV and CDR2 is YYDKDF (reference sequence). CDR3 nucleotide sequence: TGTGCCACCAGCCTCGTAGGGGACGGCACAGATACGCAGTATTTT. This encodes CATSLVGDGTDTQYF. Full variable domain (rest looked up from reference TRBV15 and TRBJ2-3): DAMVIQNPRYQVTQFGKPVTLSCSQTLNHNVMYWYQQKSSQAPKLLFHYYDKDFNNEADTPDNFQSRRPNTSFCFLDIRSPGLGDTAMYLCATSLVGDGTDTQYFGPGTRLTVL.

The V gene is TRBV6-2 or TRBV6-3, the J gene TRBJ2-1; TRBD2 aligns across 10 bases. Looked up from germline, CDR1 is MNHEY and CDR2 is SVGEGT. After removal of 8 bases from V and 3 bases from J, the junction contained 1 base not matched to a gene. The CDR3 consists of 13 residues. The CDR3 DNA reads TGTGCCAGCGGGACTAGCGACTACAATGAGCAGTTCTTC. It specifies CASGTSDYNEQFF.